The rows below give T cell receptor beta chains drawn from one sample of a study of shared clonotypes between healthy human individuals. Here immunoSEQ multiplex PCR was the method, and the copy in TCRdb shows in-frame clones only, minus some. This sample has about 2.2 million clones, with roughly 93% found just once. Material for sequencing was naive CD8+ T cells from PBMCs. These receptors originate from a man between 18 and 29 years old in good health. Some clones in this sample may be carry-over from other donors' samples. The CDR3 runs from the conserved cysteine through the conserved F or W. Fields, in order: V gene, J gene, D gene, clone size, CDR3 protein, CDR3 DNA. The D gene is left open where the match is weak. The size of a clone is reported for some rows only, either as once, few or many, or as a class for expanded clones.

TRBV2	TRBJ1-4	TRBD1	.	CASSINRDRDVLNEKLFF	TGTGCCAGCAGTATCAATAGGGACAGGGACGTTCTAAATGAAAAACTGTTTTTT
TRBV28	TRBJ2-7	.	.	CASSPTGALEQYF	TGTGCCAGCTCCCCTACAGGTGCCCTCGAGCAGTACTTC
TRBV19	TRBJ2-5	TRBD1	once	CASSHGAGGKETQYF	TGTGCCAGTAGCCACGGGGCAGGGGGTAAAGAGACCCAGTACTTC
TRBV6-5	TRBJ1-1	.	.	CASSYSRFGVTEAFF	TGTGCCAGCAGTTACTCGAGGTTCGGTGTCACTGAAGCTTTCTTT
TRBV6-5	TRBJ2-2	.	.	CASSSRASSGELFF	TGTGCCAGCAGTTCCCGGGCCTCAAGTGGGGAGCTGTTTTTT
TRBV15	TRBJ2-1	.	.	CATSRGPVLALISYNEQFF	TGTGCCACCAGCAGAGGCCCCGTTCTAGCGCTTATCTCCTACAATGAGCAGTTCTTC
TRBV19	TRBJ1-1	.	few	CASPGRTEAFF	TGTGCCAGTCCAGGTCGGACTGAAGCTTTCTTT
TRBV2	TRBJ2-2	TRBD1	few	CASRGQGVNTGELFF	TGTGCCAGCAGGGGGCAGGGGGTTAACACCGGGGAGCTGTTTTTT
TRBV2	TRBJ2-3	.	.	CASSASRTLVDTQYF	TGTGCCAGCAGCGCATCGAGGACTTTGGTGGATACGCAGTATTTT
TRBV9	TRBJ2-1	.	.	CASSAPYEGEQFF	TGTGCCAGCAGCGCACCCTACGAGGGCGAGCAGTTCTTC
TRBV27	TRBJ2-1	.	.	CASSLSPKLVNEQFF	TGTGCCAGCAGTTTATCTCCCAAGCTTGTGAATGAGCAGTTCTTC
TRBV7-9	TRBJ1-2	TRBD1	.	CASSLTGVGYTF	TGTGCCAGCAGCTTAACAGGGGTGGGCTACACCTTC
TRBV9	TRBJ1-2	.	once	CASSVAQHYGYTF	TGTGCCAGCAGCGTAGCCCAGCACTATGGCTACACCTTC
TRBV4-1	TRBJ1-5	TRBD1	once	CASSLRQGDQPQHF	TGCGCCAGCAGCCTAAGACAGGGGGATCAGCCCCAGCATTTT
TRBV7-9	TRBJ2-1	TRBD2	.	CASSYPSGFEQFF	TGTGCCAGCAGCTACCCTAGCGGCTTCGAGCAGTTCTTC
TRBV29-1	TRBJ2-1	.	.	CSVVSPTRVGNEQFF	TGCAGCGTTGTCTCTCCCACCAGGGTGGGCAATGAGCAGTTCTTC
TRBV4-3	TRBJ1-2	TRBD1	.	CASSQDRGQGADGYTF	TGCGCCAGCAGCCAAGATAGGGGACAGGGGGCCGATGGCTACACCTTC
TRBV30	TRBJ2-3	.	once	CAWSDGPADTQYF	TGTGCCTGGAGTGACGGGCCCGCAGATACGCAGTATTTT
TRBV19	TRBJ2-1	.	.	CASSPGVGYNEQFF	TGTGCCAGTAGCCCGGGGGTTGGCTACAATGAGCAGTTCTTC
TRBV4-2	TRBJ2-7	TRBD1	once	CASSQARTGAYEQYF	TGTGCCAGCAGCCAAGCAAGGACAGGGGCCTACGAGCAGTACTTC
TRBV7-9	TRBJ2-3	TRBD2	.	CASSPRSGKRTDTQYF	TGTGCCAGCAGCCCGAGAAGCGGGAAGCGGACAGATACGCAGTATTTT
TRBV15	TRBJ2-7	.	.	CATSRDRGDEQYF	TGTGCCACCAGCAGAGATAGGGGGGACGAGCAGTACTTC
TRBV19	TRBJ2-7	.	.	CASSMTSPGEQYF	TGTGCCAGTAGTATGACTAGTCCTGGCGAGCAGTACTTC
TRBV6-1	TRBJ2-7	.	.	CAASKGTGAYEQYF	TGTGCCGCAAGTAAAGGGACTGGTGCCTACGAGCAGTACTTC
TRBV19	TRBJ1-2	.	.	CASRSTGNYGYTF	TGTGCCAGTAGGAGTACAGGCAACTATGGCTACACCTTC
TRBV4-1	TRBJ2-7	.	once	CASSQEGEGGYEQYF	TGCGCCAGCAGCCAAGAAGGCGAGGGAGGCTACGAGCAGTACTTC
TRBV27	TRBJ2-7	.	.	CATKIASSYEQYF	TGTGCCACCAAAATAGCGTCCTCCTACGAGCAGTACTTC
TRBV15	TRBJ1-1	.	once	CATSRDRPKLNTEAFF	TGTGCCACCAGCAGAGATCGGCCGAAATTGAACACTGAAGCTTTCTTT